This TCR beta chain was identified during a study of T cell responses to AZD1222 COVID-19 vaccine. Background on the study: Second-dose recipients at about 4 or about 12 weeks were treated as one pooled group.

The study's findings and limits: Receipt of two AZD1222 doses was followed by a rise in Spike-specific TCR breadth and depth. Repertoires in all cases were sampled only once the peak T cell response had passed.

The junction had 4 bases not matched to a gene; V was cut back by 1 base and J by 3 bases. Germline values: CDR1 KGHDR, CDR2 SFDVKD. The CDR3 extends over 16 amino acids. Libraries were prepared by immunoSEQ multiplex PCR; TCRdb keeps only in-frame clonotypes and omits some of them. This sample has about 83,000 clones; approximately 85% occur once, and the top ten carry 8.7%. This clone was counted between two and nine times. Its specificity is unknown. This TCR derives from an adult in good health. The rearrangement links TRBV24-1 to TRBJ2-1, with 8 bases matching TRBD2. The sample consisted of peripheral blood, taken on day 0 of AZD1222 vaccination. The DNA of the CDR3 is TGTGCCACCAGTGATTTTGGCGGGAGGAACTACAATGAGCAGTTCTTC. Encoded protein: CATSDFGGRNYNEQFF.